This entry concerns a single T cell receptor beta chain. Its antigen is unknown. The data were obtained in a study of T cell repertoires in cytomegalovirus infection. Overall study context: From public TCR beta signatures came an indication of both CMV infection and matching HLA type.

TCRdb independently ran MiXCR on the reads; one entry per CDR3 protein. The data hold 84,000 or so distinct CDR3 sequences, with roughly 44% observed a single time. The CDR3 sequence is 15 residues long. Unmatched junction bases numbered 9, after V lost 5 bases and J lost 3 bases. This TCR derives from a human donor in good health (CMV status not recorded). Some clones in this sample may be carry-over from other donors' samples. Sequencing used CD8+ T cells from cultured PBMCs, obtained from culture after CMV antigen stimulation. V gene TRBV12-3 or TRBV12-4 combines with J gene TRBJ2-7, with 8 positions matching TRBD1. The CDR3 region has the DNA TGTGCCAGCAGTCCCCGGACAGGGAGCCTCTACGAGCAGTACTTC. Translated, it gives CASSPRTGSLYEQYF.